This T cell receptor (beta chain) was observed in a study of response to subunit inactivated influenza vaccine. Whole-study findings and limits: Each seasonal flu vaccination may recruit only limited new T cells, authors suggested.

Germline CDR1 is SNHLY and CDR2 is FYNNEI. The CDR3 is made up of 14 amino acids. The V gene end was trimmed by 7 bases and the J gene end by 0 bases; junction bases not matched to a gene: 2. In this sample, this clonotype turned up a few times. Its cognate antigen is unknown. TCRdb independently ran MiXCR on the RT-PCR reads; one entry per CDR3 protein. The sample has roughly 500,000 distinct CDR3 sequences, approximately 17% seen once; the top ten hold less than 4%. Specimen: CD4+ T cells sorted from PBMCs, collected roughly 24 months after vaccination. V is TRBV2 and J is TRBJ2-3; 9 bases are shared with TRBD2. The receptor comes from a man aged 50-75 years who received an inactivated influenza vaccine. CDR3 loop: CASNLAGSTDTQYF. The CDR3 nucleotides read TGTGCCAGCAATCTAGCGGGGAGCACAGATACGCAGTATTTT.